What follows describes a single T cell receptor (beta chain). The antigen is undetermined. RNA transcripts yielded amplified TCR beta CDR3 regions. The HTBI primer set served for first-round RT-PCR of the TCR CDR3. MiXCR was run by TCRdb on the multiplex PCR reads, yielding one entry per CDR3 protein. The profile shows roughly 420,000 distinct CDR3 sequences, approximately 15% of them singletons. The data are from a study of T cells in Graves' hyperthyroidism and ophthalmopathy. Notes on the study in general: Most thyroid clonotypes with frequency above 0.001 were detected in blood.

Germline V gene data show CDR1 as MNHEY and CDR2 as SVGEGT. The CDR3 is 16 amino acids. The ends were cut back, 3 bases at V and 3 bases at J, with 18 bases in the middle. Recently diagnosed hyperthyroidism of less than 2 months' duration affected patients aged 18 to 65. Using more than 7.5 ml of fresh peripheral blood, PBMCs were prepared. The specimen was blood. This clonotype was obtained from a young woman with Graves' hyperthyroidism. The V call is TRBV6-2 or TRBV6-3, the J call TRBJ2-7; D ambiguous. CDR3 sequence: CASSYSSASSDYEQYF. The DNA for the CDR3 is TGTGCCAGCAGTTATTCTTCGGCTTCTTCCGACTACGAGCAGTACTTC.